These 26 T cell receptor beta chains were all obtained from the same sample, sequenced in a study of blood T cell repertoires in COVID-19. The table came from immunoSEQ multiplex PCR; TCRdb's copy has only in-frame clones and leaves some out. The sample lists over 70,000 clones; 65% to 90% were seen once. Sequenced material: peripheral blood. Receptor source: a man aged 25 to 45 with COVID-19, enrolled during active disease.

The chain is built from TRBV7-2 and TRBJ1-2; D is possibly TRBD1 (5 bases). The ends were cut back, 7 bases at V and 8 bases at J, with 17 bases in the middle. The CDR3 length is 13 residues. Germline V gene sequence: CDR1 SGHTA, CDR2 FQGNSA. The CDR3: CASNGFGHTGYTF. The DNA for the CDR3 is TGTGCCAGCAACGGCTTTGGACACACGGGCTACACCTTC.

V gene TRBV11-3 combines with J gene TRBJ2-5; TRBD1 agrees at 8 bases. With V trimmed by 5 bases and J by 1 base, 6 bases remained unmatched. This CDR3 has 15 amino acids. CDR1 and CDR2 from the germline V gene are SGHNT and YENEEA. CDR3 sequence: CASSAGQGTQETQYF. Written as DNA, the CDR3 is TGTGCCAGCAGCGCCGGACAGGGAACCCAAGAGACCCAGTACTTC.

This chain's CDR3 is CASSLGGQTQYF. Written as DNA, the CDR3 is TGTGCCAGCAGCTTAGGGGGGCAGACCCAGTACTTC. This chain connects TRBV11-2 to TRBJ2-5; TRBD1 is a possible D gene (6 bases). The V end lost 1 base, the J end lost 6 bases, and 6 bases lay between the germline ends. CDR1 and CDR2 from the germline V gene are SGHAT and FQNNGV. CDR3 length equals 12 residues.

V gene TRBV19 combines with J gene TRBJ1-5, with 7 bases aligning to TRBD1. The CDR3 is made up of 16 amino acids. Germline CDR1 LNHDA, CDR2 SQIVND (reference sequence). The V segment lost 5 bases and the J segment 2 bases; nucleotides outside the gene matches: 9. In DNA, the CDR3 is TGTGCCAGTAGTCCTGGGACAGCTATTGGCAATCAGCCCCAGCATTTT. It codes for CASSPGTAIGNQPQHF.

This CDR3 is CASSPRVGGYTF. CDR3 bases: TGTGCCAGCAGCCCCAGGGTCGGCGGCTACACCTTC. The chain has TRBV6-5 and TRBJ1-2; perhaps TRBD1 as D (5 bases). V lost 6 bases, J lost 8 bases, and 13 bases lay in between. In germline, CDR1 is MNHEY, CDR2 SVGAGI. The CDR3 sequence is 12 residues long.

The chain combines TRBV28 with TRBJ1-2; no firm D call. The CDR3 runs 11 residues. CDR1 is MDHEN and CDR2 is SYDVKM in the germline V gene. The V gene lost 8 bases and the J gene lost 6 bases, with 10 bases spanning the gap. CDR3 in amino acids: CASAGMDGYTF. The CDR3 coding sequence is TGTGCCAGCGCGGGAATGGATGGCTACACCTTC.

The chain employs TRBV9 and TRBJ2-5, with 8 nucleotides matching TRBD2. CDR3 length: 15 residues. Germline CDR1 SGDLS, CDR2 YYNGEE. V was clipped by 0 bases and J by 2 bases; unmatched bases: 3. The CDR3 DNA reads as TGTGCCAGCAGCGTAGAGACTAGCGCACAAGAGACCCAGTACTTC. Translated: CASSVETSAQETQYF.

The table lists this clone with a few counts. The gene calls are TRBV18 and TRBJ1-5; no clear D. This CDR3 is built from 13 residues. Trimming took off 0 bases at V and 10 bases at J, with 10 bases between the two ends. CDR1 and CDR2 from the germline V gene are KGHSH and LQKENI. This CDR3 reads CASSPPAPEPQHF. For the CDR3, the DNA is TGTGCCAGCTCACCACCGGCCCCCGAACCCCAGCATTTT.

This chain links TRBV28 with TRBJ2-5; 7 bases match TRBD1. The J call is in doubt because the DNA end fits TRBJ2-7 better. In germline, CDR1 is MDHEN, CDR2 SYDVKM. The CDR3 totals 13 residues. CDR3 DNA sequence: TGTGCCAGCACCAATCGGGACAGCTACGAGCAGTACTTC. Translating it yields CASTNRDSYEQYF.

The gene calls are TRBV6-4 and TRBJ2-1; 9 nucleotides line up with TRBD2. CDR1 MRHNA and CDR2 SNTAGT come from the germline V gene. The CDR3 covers 14 residues. V gave up 3 bases and J gave up 3 bases; unmatched junction bases: 0. CDR3 bases: TGTGCCAGCAGTGAGCGGGAGGGCTACAATGAGCAGTTCTTC. Its translation is CASSEREGYNEQFF.

The CDR3 bases are TGTGCCAGCAGTGAAGCTGGACAGGGGACCGGGGAGCTGTTTTTT. This sequence encodes CASSEAGQGTGELFF. The V gene is TRBV6-1, the J gene TRBJ2-2; 9 bases match TRBD1. Germline assignment: CDR1 MNHNS and CDR2 SASEGT. The V and J ends lost 0 bases and 5 bases, in that order; junction bases with no gene match: 1. The CDR3 extends over 15 amino acids.

The genes are TRBV5-8 and TRBJ1-5; 8 bases align to TRBD1. CDR1 SGHTS and CDR2 YDEGEE come from the germline V gene. The J segment lost 4 bases and the V segment lost 0 bases, leaving 9 bases of the junction unmatched. The CDR3 runs 17 residues. In nucleotides, the CDR3 is TGTGCCAGCAGCTTGGAACTTCCGGGACAGGTGAATCAGCCCCAGCATTTT. It codes for CASSLELPGQVNQPQHF.

The chain carries TRBV7-9 and TRBJ2-1, with 10 bases lining up with TRBD1. The CDR3 is 15 amino acids. V shed 5 bases, J shed 6 bases, and the junction held 7 bases outside the gene matches. Per germline, CDR1 SEHNR and CDR2 FQNEAQ (reference sequence). The CDR3 DNA sequence: TGTGCCAGCAGCATCCACCGGGACAGGGGCAATGAGCAGTTCTTC. Protein sequence: CASSIHRDRGNEQFF.

The V gene is TRBV2, the J gene TRBJ2-2, with a possible D match to TRBD2 (6 bases). The CDR3 is 13 amino acids. Trimming took 6 bases from V and 5 from J, leaving 10 bases between them. Germline values: CDR1 SNHLY, CDR2 FYNNEI. CDR3 loop: CASRGDWTGELFF. DNA of the CDR3: TGTGCCAGCAGGGGGGACTGGACCGGGGAGCTGTTTTTT.

The chain has TRBV30 and TRBJ2-2; the match to TRBD2 covers 7 bases. Germline loops: CDR1 GTSNPN, CDR2 SVGIG (reference sequence). The CDR3 loop spans 15 amino acids. V shed 7 bases and J 3 bases; nucleotides not matched to a gene: 11. The CDR3 region is CASGWRESYTGELFF. CDR3 DNA: TGTGCCTCCGGGTGGCGGGAGAGTTACACCGGGGAGCTGTTTTTT.

V and J are TRBV4-3 and TRBJ2-7, with 7 nucleotides matching TRBD1. V lost 4 bases to trimming and J lost 4 bases; unmatched junction nucleotides: 7. CDR1 and CDR2 from the germline V gene are LGHNA and YSLEER. There are 14 residues in the CDR3. The CDR3 coding sequence is TGCGCCAGCAGCCGTTACAGGGGTGAGTACGAGCAGTACTTC. Translated, it gives CASSRYRGEYEQYF.

In the case of this clone: In the same sample, other DNA sequences code for this CDR3. This chain links TRBV28 with TRBJ1-5; no firm D call. Germline CDR1 and CDR2: MDHEN and SYDVKM. The CDR3 contains 13 residues. Trimming shortened V by 4 bases and J by 4 bases, and 8 bases separated the two germline ends. CDR3 nucleotides: TGTGCCAGCAGTTCTACGGGAAATCAGCCCCAGCATTTT. Protein: CASSSTGNQPQHF.

The gene calls are TRBV10-1 and TRBJ2-5; D might be TRBD2 (5 bases). Germline CDR1 and CDR2: WNHNN and SYGVQD (reference sequence). V was pared by 8 bases and J by 1 base, with 8 bases between. CDR3 length equals 12 residues. The CDR3 DNA reads TGCGCCAGCTCGAGCGGCCAAGAGACCCAGTACTTC. Translation gives CASSSGQETQYF.

V is TRBV7-9 and J is TRBJ1-2; maybe TRBD1 (5 bases). The CDR3 totals 15 residues. Germline V CDR1 and CDR2: SEHNR, FQNEAQ (reference sequence). V was clipped by 2 bases and J by 6 bases, with 16 bases between them. The CDR3: CASSLSQGWVDGYTF. DNA of the CDR3: TGTGCCAGCAGCTTAAGTCAGGGTTGGGTTGATGGCTACACCTTC.

This sequence joins TRBV29-1 and TRBJ1-2, with unresolved D. The V and J ends lost 4 bases and 4 bases respectively, with 13 bases between them. Germline values: CDR1 SQVTM, CDR2 ANQGSEA. The CDR3 runs 13 residues. CDR3: CSVGAGMGYGYTF. CDR3 bases: TGCAGCGTTGGCGCGGGGATGGGCTATGGCTACACCTTC.

Comments on this clone: The identical CDR3 is also encoded by other nucleotide sequences in the sample. The chain joins TRBV20-1 to TRBJ1-3; D not certain. Germline V gene sequence: CDR1 DFQATT, CDR2 SNEGSKA (reference sequence). Deletions cut 6 bases from V and 3 bases from J, with 6 bases between. CDR3 size: 11 residues. CDR3 residues: CSARSGNTIYF. Here the CDR3 DNA reads TGCAGTGCCCGGAGTGGAAACACCATATATTTT.

V and J are TRBV18 and TRBJ1-2; weak D call: TRBD1 (5 bases). This CDR3 has 14 residues. V was pared by 3 bases and J by 8 bases, with 16 bases between. The germline gives CDR1 KGHSH, CDR2 LQKENI. CDR3 sequence (DNA): TGTGCCAGCTCACCCCTGGACACCCCGAGGGGCTACACCTTC. Protein: CASSPLDTPRGYTF.

The chain employs TRBV9 and TRBJ1-2; 7 bases are a match to TRBD1. The germline gives CDR1 SGDLS, CDR2 YYNGEE. V dropped 0 bases and J dropped 5; count of bases not matched to a gene: 4. The CDR3 contains 14 residues. CDR3 sequence reads: CASSVGDRVYGYTF. CDR3 bases: TGTGCCAGCAGCGTAGGGGACAGAGTTTATGGCTACACCTTC. Variable domain in full (rest from reference TRBV9 and TRBJ1-2): DSGVTQTPKHLITATGQRVTLRCSPRSGDLSVYWYQQSLDQGLQFLIQYYNGEERAKGNILERFSAQQFPDLHSELNLSSLELGDSALYFCASSVGDRVYGYTFGSGTRLTVV.

The rearrangement joins TRBV30 to TRBJ1-5; unclear D gene. V shed 0 bases and J shed 5 bases, with 11 bases lying between them. The CDR3 sequence is 14 residues long. The germline gives CDR1 GTSNPN, CDR2 SVGIG (reference sequence). The CDR3 DNA reads TGTGCCTGGAGTGTACGGGAAGGAGATCAGCCCCAGCATTTT. This encodes CAWSVREGDQPQHF.

This clone appeared a single time. The chain employs TRBV6-5 and TRBJ2-2; no firm D call. There are 15 residues in the CDR3. Per germline, CDR1 MNHEY and CDR2 SVGAGI. V lost 7 bases and J 7 bases, leaving 19 bases between the germline ends. DNA of the CDR3: TGTGCCAGCACCGAACTATATAATTCATACGGGGAGCTGTTTTTT. This codes for CASTELYNSYGELFF.

The chain uses TRBV6-2 or TRBV6-3 and TRBJ1-2; TRBD1 matches at 7 bases. After removal of 4 bases from V and 7 bases from J, the junction contained 9 bases not matched to a gene. The CDR3 is made up of 14 amino acids. Germline assignment: CDR1 MNHEY and CDR2 SVGEGT. CDR3 bases: TGTGCCAGCAGTTCGACAGGGTCAAAGAGTGGCTACACCTTC. It specifies CASSSTGSKSGYTF.